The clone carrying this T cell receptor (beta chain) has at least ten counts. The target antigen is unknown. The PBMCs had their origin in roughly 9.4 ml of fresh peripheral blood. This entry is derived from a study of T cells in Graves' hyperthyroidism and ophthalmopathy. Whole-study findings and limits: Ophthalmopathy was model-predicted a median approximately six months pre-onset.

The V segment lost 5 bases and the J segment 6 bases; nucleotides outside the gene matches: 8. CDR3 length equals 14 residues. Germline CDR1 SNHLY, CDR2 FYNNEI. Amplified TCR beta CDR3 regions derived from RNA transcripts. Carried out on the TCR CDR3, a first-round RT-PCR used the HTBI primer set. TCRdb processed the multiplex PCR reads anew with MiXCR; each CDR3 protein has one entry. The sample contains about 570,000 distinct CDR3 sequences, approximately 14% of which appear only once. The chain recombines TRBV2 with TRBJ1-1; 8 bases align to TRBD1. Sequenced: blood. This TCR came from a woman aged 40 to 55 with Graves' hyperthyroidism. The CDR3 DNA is TGTGCCAGCAGTAGACCGGGACAGGTACCTGAAGCTTTCTTT. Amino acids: CASSRPGQVPEAFF.